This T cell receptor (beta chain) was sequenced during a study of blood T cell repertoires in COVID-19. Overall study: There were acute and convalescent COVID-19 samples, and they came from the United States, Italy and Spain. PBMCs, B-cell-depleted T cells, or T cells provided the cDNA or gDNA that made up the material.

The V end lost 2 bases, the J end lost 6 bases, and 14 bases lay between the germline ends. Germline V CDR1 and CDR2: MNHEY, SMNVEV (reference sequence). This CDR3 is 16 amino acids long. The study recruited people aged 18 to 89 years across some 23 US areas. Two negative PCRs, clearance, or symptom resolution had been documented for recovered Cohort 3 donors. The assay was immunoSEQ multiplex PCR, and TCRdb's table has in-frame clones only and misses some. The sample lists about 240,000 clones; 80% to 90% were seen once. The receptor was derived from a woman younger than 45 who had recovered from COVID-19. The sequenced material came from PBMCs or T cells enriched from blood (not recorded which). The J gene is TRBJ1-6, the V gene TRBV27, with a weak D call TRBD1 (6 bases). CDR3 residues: CASSLTTGSSNSPLHF. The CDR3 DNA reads TGTGCCAGCAGTTTAACGACAGGATCTAGTAATTCACCCCTCCACTTT.